This T cell receptor (beta chain) was profiled in a study of T-cell reconstitution after alpha-beta-depleted transplantation in children. Preparation of the TCRbeta library used unique molecular identifiers. Using its own MiXCR run on the PCR reads, TCRdb lists one record per CDR3 protein. The sample has 45,000 to 60,000 distinct CDR3 sequences; about 50% are singletons. The V gene's germline CDR1 is SGDLS and CDR2 YYNGEE. Deletions cut 4 bases from V and 5 bases from J, with 18 bases between. There are 15 residues in the CDR3. This clonotype was detected ten times or more. Sample: peripheral blood, taken before TCRalphabeta/CD19-depleted stem cell transplant. The chain employs TRBV9 and TRBJ1-2, with D unclear. This sequence was found in a boy under two years old with SCID, due to receive a stem cell transplant. CDR3 coding DNA: TGTGCCAGCAGCATCCGGGCTCAACCCAAGTATGGCTACACCTTC. Translating it yields CASSIRAQPKYGYTF.